The 16 T cell receptor beta chains in this list originate from one sample, sequenced in a study of blood T cell repertoires in COVID-19. Libraries were prepared by immunoSEQ multiplex PCR; TCRdb keeps only in-frame clonotypes and omits some of them. The table records just over 150,000 clones, approximately 86% of them present only once. Sample: peripheral blood. All receptors come from a middle-aged woman with COVID-19, enrolled during active disease.

The chain recombines TRBV6-5 with TRBJ2-3, with 11 bases identical to TRBD2. Germline-derived CDR1 and CDR2 are MNHEY and SVGAGI. The CDR3 length is 15 residues. V trimming: 6 bases; J trimming: 7 bases; junction bases outside the gene matches: 9. CDR3 loop: CASSSLAGGPHTQYF. CDR3 coding DNA: TGTGCCAGCAGCTCCTTAGCGGGGGGGCCCCATACGCAGTATTTT.

The chain couples TRBV7-9 to TRBJ1-6; D not resolved. Trimming removed 5 bases at V and 9 bases at J, with 20 bases between. The germline V gene has CDR1 SEHNR and CDR2 FQNEAQ (reference sequence). The CDR3 runs to 16 residues. This chain's CDR3 is CASSPSGKPHSSPLHF. The CDR3 DNA is TGTGCCAGCAGCCCAAGCGGAAAACCCCACAGTTCACCCCTCCACTTT.

The chain couples TRBV27 to TRBJ2-5, with D possibly being TRBD1 (5 bases). V dropped 3 bases and J dropped 2 bases, with 16 bases sitting between them. CDR1 and CDR2 (germline): MNHEY, SMNVEV (reference sequence). The length of the CDR3 is 16 residues. The CDR3 region has the DNA TGTGCCAGCAGTTTCCAAGGAGCAGGGCGACAAGAGACCCAGTACTTC. It codes for CASSFQGAGRQETQYF.

The chain links TRBV7-2 to TRBJ2-7; perhaps TRBD2 as D (6 bases). Germline-derived CDR1 and CDR2 are SGHTA and FQGNSA. CDR3 length equals 14 residues. Trimming took 5 bases from V and 4 from J, leaving 15 bases between them. The CDR3: CASSHGTGLYEQYV. As DNA, the CDR3 is TGTGCCAGCAGCCACGGGACTGGTTTATACGAGCAGTACGTC.

The J gene is TRBJ1-6, the V gene TRBV7-2; TRBD1 matches at 9 bases. V was pared by 5 bases and J by 9 bases, with 11 bases of the junction left unmatched. Germline CDR1 SGHTA, CDR2 FQGNSA. This CDR3 comprises 16 residues. This CDR3 reads CASSLYSGTGRSPLHF. CDR3 nucleotide sequence: TGTGCCAGCAGCCTTTACTCGGGGACAGGGCGTTCACCCCTCCACTTT.

V gene TRBV19 combines with J gene TRBJ2-2; D might be TRBD2 (5 bases). CDR3 length: 16 amino acids. V shed 3 bases and J shed 0 bases, with 11 bases lying between them. From germline, CDR1 is LNHDA and CDR2 SQIVND (reference sequence). CDR3 DNA sequence: TGTGCCAGTAGTATTCAGCGGTTAGCGAACACCGGGGAGCTGTTTTTT. Its translation: CASSIQRLANTGELFF.

The rearrangement uses TRBV19 and TRBJ1-2; TRBD1 agrees at 8 bases. This CDR3 is 13 amino acids long. Per germline, CDR1 LNHDA and CDR2 SQIVND (reference sequence). Losses at the gene ends were 7 bases for V and 7 bases for J; bases not matched to a gene: 8. CDR3 amino acids: CASTNQGAGGYTF. In DNA, the CDR3 is TGTGCCAGTACCAATCAGGGGGCTGGTGGCTACACCTTC.

The chain carries TRBV6-1 and TRBJ2-7; TRBD1 is a possible D gene (5 bases). This CDR3 is 16 amino acids long. Germline V gives CDR1 MNHNS, CDR2 SASEGT. V lost 0 bases and J 3 bases, leaving 15 bases between the germline ends. CDR3 coding DNA: TGTGCCAGCAGTGAAGCGCTTCAACAGGAAAGCTACGAGCAGTACGTC. It translates to CASSEALQQESYEQYV.

V and J are TRBV29-1 and TRBJ2-2; no clear D. The CDR3 contains 11 residues. Trimming removed 6 bases at V and 5 bases at J, with 7 bases between. CDR1 and CDR2 (germline): SQVTM, ANQGSEA. The CDR3 nucleotides read TGCAGCGTCCTAATTACCGGGGAGCTGTTTTTT. This gives the protein CSVLITGELFF.

The chain joins TRBV3-1 (or the pseudogene TRBV3-2) to TRBJ1-2, with 9 nucleotides matching TRBD1. The J segment lost 8 bases and the V segment lost 5 bases, leaving 12 bases of the junction unmatched. CDR1 LGHDT and CDR2 YNNKEL come from the germline V gene (reference sequence). The CDR3 is 15 residues long. DNA of the CDR3: TGTGCCAGCAGCATACCGGGACAGGGAATTTACGGCTACACCTTC. This encodes CASSIPGQGIYGYTF.

The V and J genes are TRBV5-5 and TRBJ2-7, with TRBD2 identical over 11 bases. In germline, CDR1 is SGHKS, CDR2 YYEKEE (reference sequence). The V segment lost 0 bases and the J segment 0 bases; nucleotides outside the gene matches: 5. This CDR3 contains 17 residues. CDR3 sequence (DNA): TGTGCCAGCAGCTTGGTTCCAGGGACTAGCGGCTCCTACGAGCAGTACTTC. Protein: CASSLVPGTSGSYEQYF.

This chain connects TRBV11-2 to TRBJ1-1, with a tentative D call TRBD1 (5 bases). V gave up 2 bases and J gave up 11 bases, with 9 bases separating them. The CDR3 covers 11 residues. Germline V gene data show CDR1 as SGHAT and CDR2 as FQNNGV. DNA of the CDR3: TGTGCCAGCAGCTTAACCTCAGGGGCTTTCTTT. Encoded protein: CASSLTSGAFF.

The chain employs TRBV10-3 and TRBJ2-7, with 11 nucleotides matching TRBD2. CDR1 is ENHRY, CDR2 SYGVKD, per germline. This CDR3 has 14 residues. V was clipped by 3 bases and J by 4 bases; unmatched bases: 2. Here the CDR3 reads CAISDLAGGYEQYF. In DNA, the CDR3 is TGTGCCATCAGTGACCTAGCGGGAGGATACGAGCAGTACTTC.

The rearrangement links TRBV6-5 to TRBJ1-1, with TRBD1 matching 7 bases. This CDR3 comprises 13 residues. Germline CDR1 reads MNHEY; CDR2 reads SVGAGI. Trimming at V came to 9 bases and at J to 0 bases, leaving 4 bases not matched to a gene. The CDR3 bases are TGTGCCAGTACGGGACAGATGAACACTGAAGCTTTCTTT. As protein: CASTGQMNTEAFF.

This chain links TRBV19 with TRBJ1-4; tentative D call: TRBD1 (6 bases). Germline CDR1 is LNHDA and CDR2 is SQIVND (reference sequence). V lost 3 bases and J 8 bases, leaving 13 bases between the germline ends. CDR3 length: 14 amino acids. The CDR3 reads CASSIQGLEEKLFF. CDR3 in DNA: TGTGCCAGTAGTATTCAGGGGCTCGAGGAAAAACTGTTTTTT.

V gene TRBV6-5 combines with J gene TRBJ2-1; 14 bases agree with TRBD2. Germline CDR1 reads MNHEY; CDR2 reads SVGAGI. Unmatched junction bases numbered 4, after V lost 6 bases and J lost 6 bases. This CDR3 region has 15 residues. The CDR3 nucleotides read TGTGCCAGCAGGCAGACTAGCGGGGGGGCCAATGAGCAGTTCTTC. It specifies CASRQTSGGANEQFF.